Listed here are 10 T cell receptor beta chains from one sample, sequenced in a study of T cell responses to AZD1222 COVID-19 vaccine. Libraries were prepared by immunoSEQ multiplex PCR; TCRdb keeps only in-frame clonotypes and omits some of them. The repertoire includes 100,000 or so clones, about 94% of them detected once, and less than 4% sits in the top ten. Sequencing was performed on peripheral blood, taken 28 days after the second AZD1222 dose. All receptors derive from an adult who received the AZD1222 COVID-19 vaccine.

The chain joins TRBV6-5 to TRBJ2-7; D might be TRBD1 (6 bases). With 0 bases removed from V and 3 bases from J, the gap between germline ends came to 9 bases. Germline V gives CDR1 MNHEY, CDR2 SVGAGI. The CDR3 is made up of 14 amino acids. CDR3 nucleotides: TGTGCCAGCAGTTACTCCTGGACAGACTACGAGCAGTACTTC. Its translation is CASSYSWTDYEQYF.

CDR3 sequence (DNA): TGTGCCTGGAGTGTTCGAACGGGACAGGGAACGAATCAGCCCCAGCATTTT. Its translation: CAWSVRTGQGTNQPQHF. V gene TRBV30 combines with J gene TRBJ1-5; 9 positions match TRBD1. CDR3 size: 17 residues. Germline values: CDR1 GTSNPN, CDR2 SVGIG (reference sequence). V shed 0 bases, J shed 4 bases, and the junction held 10 bases outside the gene matches.

V usage is TRBV18 and J usage is TRBJ1-2; TRBD1 aligns across 9 bases. Germline CDR1 KGHSH, CDR2 LQKENI. Trimming cost V 3 bases and J 2 bases; bases outside gene matches: 10. The CDR3 has 17 residues. CDR3 nucleotides: TGTGCCAGCTCACCTATACTGGGACAGGGAGACAACTATGGCTACACCTTC. Amino acid sequence: CASSPILGQGDNYGYTF.

V usage is TRBV3-1 (or the pseudogene TRBV3-2) and J usage is TRBJ2-3; D might be TRBD2 (5 bases). The CDR3 covers 17 residues. V lost 2 bases, J lost 2 bases, and 17 bases lay in between. Germline-derived CDR1 and CDR2 are LGHDT and YNNKEL (reference sequence). The CDR3: CASSQRGGQSFTDTQYF. The CDR3 coding sequence is TGTGCCAGCAGCCAAAGAGGCGGGCAATCTTTCACAGATACGCAGTATTTT.

This sequence joins TRBV29-1 and TRBJ1-3, with TRBD1 identical over 7 bases. The trim removed 7 bases at V and 7 bases at J, leaving 10 bases unmatched. The CDR3 sequence is 13 residues long. Germline-derived CDR1 and CDR2 are SQVTM and ANQGSEA. The CDR3 DNA sequence: TGCAGCGCCGAGGACAGGAACGGGAACACCATATATTTT. Amino acid sequence: CSAEDRNGNTIYF.

This chain connects TRBV25-1 to TRBJ2-5; 8 positions match TRBD1. Per germline, CDR1 MGHDK and CDR2 SYGVNS. The CDR3 extends over 16 amino acids. The trim removed 1 base at V and 4 bases at J, leaving 8 bases unmatched. DNA of the CDR3: TGTGCCAGCAGTGAATCGCTCGGACAGGGCCCAGAGACCCAGTACTTC. Protein product: CASSESLGQGPETQYF.

This rearrangement joins TRBV5-6 to TRBJ1-1; 9 bases line up with TRBD1. Per germline, CDR1 SGHDT and CDR2 YYEEEE. With 2 bases clipped from V and 5 bases from J, the junction kept 7 bases outside the gene matches. The CDR3 has 15 amino acids. This CDR3 reads CASSFRQGGSTEAFF. CDR3 coding DNA: TGTGCCAGCAGCTTTCGACAGGGGGGAAGTACTGAAGCTTTCTTT. Complete variable domain (other parts from reference TRBV5-6 and TRBJ1-1): DAGVTQSPTHLIKTRGQQVTLRCSPKSGHDTVSWYQQALGQGPQFIFQYYEEEERQRGNFPDRFSGHQFPNYSSELNVNALLLGDSALYLCASSFRQGGSTEAFFGQGTRLTVV.

This clone was found once. The J gene is TRBJ1-2, the V gene TRBV11-2; TRBD1 matches 9 bases. The V gene's germline CDR1 is SGHAT and CDR2 FQNNGV. This CDR3 has 14 amino acids. V shed 4 bases, J shed 4 bases, and the junction held 4 bases outside the gene matches. CDR3: CASSSQQGAYGYTF. In nucleotides, the CDR3 is TGTGCCAGCAGCTCCCAACAGGGGGCCTATGGCTACACCTTC.

The genes are TRBV3-1 (or the pseudogene TRBV3-2) and TRBJ1-6; D gene unclear. This CDR3 region has 17 residues. Germline V gives CDR1 LGHDT, CDR2 YNNKEL (reference sequence). V was clipped by 0 bases and J by 7 bases, with 16 bases between them. DNA for the CDR3: TGTGCCAGCAGCCAAGAGAGCTTTGGACGGTGGAATTCACCCCTCCACTTT. It codes for CASSQESFGRWNSPLHF.

V is TRBV6-1 and J is TRBJ1-2, with 7 bases fitting TRBD1. The J segment lost 7 bases and the V segment lost 2 bases, leaving 7 bases of the junction unmatched. Germline CDR1 reads MNHNS; CDR2 reads SASEGT. The CDR3 has 14 amino acids. The CDR3 loop is CASSEREGARGYTF. DNA for the CDR3: TGTGCCAGCAGTGAACGCGAGGGGGCGCGTGGCTACACCTTC.